One T cell receptor beta chain is described in this entry. Its target is not known. These data originate in a study of cytomegalovirus exposure and HLA in healthy donors. Whole-study findings and limits: A later analysis linked around 15,000 TCR beta sequences to HLA alleles at 0.05 false discovery rate. Sequencing depth roughly uniform across donors was assumed in presence/absence analyses.

Amplification used 60 Vbeta primers and 13 Jbeta primers. Sequencing was performed with immunoSEQ multiplex PCR; in TCRdb, only in-frame clones are kept and a portion is missing. The sample lists 200,000 or so clones; approximately 83% were seen once. The trim removed 5 bases at V and 7 bases at J, leaving 3 bases unmatched. Germline V gives CDR1 GTSNPN, CDR2 SVGIG (reference sequence). CDR3 length: 12 amino acids. The chain uses TRBV30 and TRBJ1-2; TRBD1 aligns across 11 bases. What was sequenced was PBMCs. The receptor was isolated from a boy between 2 and 10 years old in good health and CMV-seronegative. The chain's CDR3 is CAWGQGAFGYTF. In DNA, the CDR3 is TGTGCCTGGGGACAGGGGGCCTTTGGCTACACCTTC.